The present T cell receptor beta chain was sequenced within a study of blood T cell repertoires in COVID-19. This table comes from immunoSEQ multiplex PCR, and its TCRdb copy is limited to in-frame clones, with some not included. The sample records around 300,000 clones, roughly 90% being singletons. Germline V gene sequence: CDR1 SGDLS, CDR2 YYNGEE. The germline V and J ends were trimmed by 0 bases and 0 bases, with 6 bases remaining between them. The length of the CDR3 is 15 residues. The sequence was obtained from a young woman with COVID-19, enrolled during active disease. Sequencing was carried out using peripheral blood. This rearrangement joins TRBV9 to TRBJ1-4, with a tentative D call TRBD1 (5 bases). This CDR3 is CASSVGGTTNEKLFF. The CDR3 coding sequence is TGTGCCAGCAGCGTAGGGGGCACAACTAATGAAAAACTGTTTTTT.